This T cell receptor (beta chain) was sequenced for a study of human T cells and chemical hapten exposure. The overall study: Sensitization applied 2% DPC to about 2 cm by about 2 cm of upper inner arm skin. Findings and limits, study-wide: Among expanded TCRs, significantly more large CDR3 similarity clusters formed than among controls.

The CDR3 loop spans 16 amino acids. One entry per CDR3 protein, called by TCRdb with MiXCR from the RACE reads. The data hold 210,000 or so distinct CDR3 sequences, with about 22% observed a single time. Indicated time point: patch test 3, about 24 weeks after DPC sensitization. Treatment reported: therapeutic diphenylcyclopropenone sensitization with weekly scalp DPC. This clonotype was recorded a few times. Its antigen is unidentified. The TCR was taken from a woman aged 40 to 49 with alopecia areata. Some clones in this sample may be carry-over from other donors' samples. This rearrangement joins TRBV21-1 to TRBJ1-6; the D segment call TRBD1 is taken from the table without a DNA check. TRBV21-1 is reported as a pseudogene. The input for sequencing was whole blood, taken in connection with sensitization to the hapten diphenylcyclopropenone (DPC). The CDR3 bases are TGTGCCAGCAGCAAGAGGAACAGGGGGTGGAATTCACCCCTCCACTTT. This translates into CASSKRNRGWNSPLHF.